This T cell receptor (beta chain) was identified during a study of blood T cell repertoires in COVID-19. Study-wide background: Donors in the United States, Italy and Spain gave samples during acute or convalescent COVID-19. The analysed material was cDNA or gDNA that came from T cells, B-cell-depleted T cells, or PBMCs.

Per the germline V gene, CDR1 is SGHKS and CDR2 is YYEKEE (reference sequence). The CDR3 runs 15 residues. V lost 4 bases and J lost 2, with 16 bases in between. Methods used by the authors: Reference gene primers were amplified, and this amplification served to estimate nucleated cell counts. The repertoire was sequenced with immunoSEQ multiplex PCR; TCRdb's copy has only in-frame clones and lacks some. V and J calls and clone size are as listed in that table; D and trimming were resolved from the DNA. This sample has some 250,000 clones, with about nine tenths found just once. The V and J genes are TRBV5-5 and TRBJ2-7; D is perhaps TRBD1 (5 bases). The sequenced sample consisted of peripheral blood. The TCR sequence derives from a man aged 25-45 years who had recovered from COVID-19. The CDR3 protein is CASSLETTGAYEQYF. Here the CDR3 DNA reads TGTGCCAGCAGCCTTGAAACTACAGGCGCCTACGAGCAGTACTTC.